One and the same sample provided the 22 T cell receptor beta chains below, sequenced in a study of T cell responses to AZD1222 COVID-19 vaccine. Sequencing was performed with immunoSEQ multiplex PCR; in TCRdb, only in-frame clones are kept and a portion is missing. The sample holds 210,000 or so clones, roughly 94% seen once. Sequences were derived from peripheral blood, sampled 28 days after the second dose of the MenACWY control vaccine. The receptors stem from an adult who received the MenACWY meningococcal vaccine as a control.

This clone appeared once. The V gene is TRBV5-1, the J gene TRBJ2-3; D gene uncertain. Germline loops: CDR1 SGHRS, CDR2 YFSETQ. V was cut by 4 bases and J by 2 bases, with 5 bases left in between. The CDR3 is 12 residues long. The CDR3, as DNA: TGCGCCAGCAGCCCCAACACAGATACGCAGTATTTT. Its protein is CASSPNTDTQYF.

The chain carries TRBV7-2 and TRBJ1-4; possible D gene TRBD1, 5 bases. Per the germline V gene, CDR1 is SGHTA and CDR2 is FQGNSA. CDR3 size: 12 residues. The V end was cut by 5 bases, the J end by 13 bases, with 14 bases between. The DNA of the CDR3 is TGTGCCAGCAGCCAAGGACGTGGGGGACTGTTTTTT. It yields the protein CASSQGRGGLFF. Combining the CDR3 with reference TRBV7-2 and TRBJ1-4 gives the whole variable domain GAGVSQSPSNKVTEKGKDVELRCDPISGHTALYWYRQSLGQGLEFLIYFQGNSAPDKSGLPSDRFSAERTGGSVSTLTIQRTQQEDSAVYLCASSQGRGGLFFGSGTQLSVL.

V gene TRBV7-3 combines with J gene TRBJ2-2, with D possibly matching TRBD2 (6 bases). Germline assignment: CDR1 SGHTA and CDR2 FQGTGA. The CDR3 length is 15 residues. Between the trimmed V and J ends, which lost 2 bases and 3 bases, there was a span of 10 bases. Here the CDR3 DNA reads TGTGCCAGCAGCTTATACGGGAGTGACACCGGGGAGCTGTTTTTT. Translation: CASSLYGSDTGELFF.

The chain couples TRBV13 to TRBJ1-2; D unresolved. CDR1 PRHDT and CDR2 FYEKMQ come from the germline V gene (reference sequence). The CDR3 consists of 15 residues. V lost 5 bases and J 0 bases, leaving 13 bases between the germline ends. CDR3: CASSPTDAANYGYTF. The CDR3 nucleotides are TGTGCCAGCAGCCCGACGGATGCTGCTAACTATGGCTACACCTTC.

This clone has only one observation. V gene TRBV11-2 combines with J gene TRBJ1-5; D remains unclear. The CDR3 sequence is 15 residues long. Germline CDR1 and CDR2: SGHAT and FQNNGV. V was clipped by 1 base and J by 2 bases, with 9 bases between them. CDR3 loop: CASSLGPYRNQPQHF. For the CDR3, the DNA is TGTGCCAGCAGCTTAGGCCCGTACCGCAATCAGCCCCAGCATTTT.

The V call is TRBV4-1, the J call TRBJ1-5; D unresolved. Germline values: CDR1 MGHRA, CDR2 YSYEKL. This CDR3 comprises 15 residues. V lost 4 bases to trimming and J lost 1 base, with 11 bases between them. In DNA form, the CDR3 reads TGCGCCAGCAGCCCGACCCCCTCGAGCAATCAGCCCCAGCATTTT. Translated, it gives CASSPTPSSNQPQHF.

This rearrangement joins TRBV29-1 to TRBJ1-2, with 7 positions matching TRBD1. CDR1 SQVTM and CDR2 ANQGSEA come from the germline V gene. This CDR3 is 14 amino acids long. V was clipped by 4 bases and J by 4 bases; unmatched bases: 9. CDR3 DNA sequence: TGCAGCGTTGGACGGACAGGACAGGTCTATGGCTACACCTTC. This sequence encodes CSVGRTGQVYGYTF.

V usage is TRBV6-1 and J usage is TRBJ2-3; a possible D gene is TRBD1 (6 bases). Germline CDR1 reads MNHNS; CDR2 reads SASEGT. The V end was cut by 2 bases, the J end by 2 bases, with 14 bases between. This CDR3 has 16 residues. In nucleotides, the CDR3 is TGTGCCAGCAGTGAACGGGTCTCAGGGGTCACAGATACGCAGTATTTT. The encoded protein is CASSERVSGVTDTQYF.

V and J are TRBV2 and TRBJ2-3, with unresolved D. With 5 bases removed from V and 0 bases from J, the gap between germline ends came to 6 bases. Germline loops: CDR1 SNHLY, CDR2 FYNNEI. The CDR3 is 13 residues long. CDR3 coding DNA: TGTGCCAGCAGTTGGGGTAGCACAGATACGCAGTATTTT. This gives the protein CASSWGSTDTQYF.

CDR3 residues: CASSQDQANRVYEQYF. DNA of the CDR3: TGCGCCAGCAGCCAAGATCAGGCGAATAGGGTCTACGAGCAGTACTTC. The chain has TRBV4-1 and TRBJ2-7; D call uncertain. The CDR3 has 16 amino acids. Trimming left V 0 bases short and J 3 bases short, with 15 bases between. Germline V gene sequence: CDR1 MGHRA, CDR2 YSYEKL.

The chain couples TRBV4-2 to TRBJ1-4; D not resolved. The CDR3 runs to 16 residues. V was pared by 0 bases and J by 4 bases, with 12 bases between. Per the germline V gene, CDR1 is LGHNA and CDR2 is YNFKEQ. Written as DNA, the CDR3 is TGTGCCAGCAGCCAAGACCTACACGCGTATAATGAAAAACTGTTTTTT. Amino acid sequence: CASSQDLHAYNEKLFF.

The V and J genes are TRBV5-6 and TRBJ2-4; the D is unclear. Germline assignment: CDR1 SGHDT and CDR2 YYEEEE. V dropped 0 bases and J dropped 0 bases, with 4 bases sitting between them. The CDR3 has 14 residues. CDR3 DNA: TGTGCCAGCAGCTTGGTGGAAGCCAAAAACATTCAGTACTTC. It is translated as CASSLVEAKNIQYF.

The V call is TRBV18, the J call TRBJ1-3; 8 nucleotides match TRBD1. The CDR3 extends over 16 amino acids. Germline CDR1 and CDR2: KGHSH and LQKENI. Trimming removed 5 bases from V and 4 bases from J; junction bases left unmatched: 10. The CDR3 loop is CASSIQGTGEGNTIYF. DNA of the CDR3: TGTGCCAGCTCAATCCAAGGGACAGGAGAGGGAAACACCATATATTTT. The whole variable domain, filled in from reference TRBV18 and TRBJ1-3, reads NAGVMQNPRHLVRRRGQEARLRCSPMKGHSHVYWYRQLPEEGLKFMVYLQKENIIDESGMPKERFSAEFPKEGPSILRIQQVVRGDSAAYFCASSIQGTGEGNTIYFGEGSWLTVV.

The chain is built from TRBV19 and TRBJ1-5; TRBD1 aligns across 7 bases. This CDR3 spans 14 amino acids. Trimming took 10 bases from V and 0 from J; bases not matched to a gene: 6. The V gene's germline CDR1 is LNHDA and CDR2 SQIVND (reference sequence). CDR3 in DNA: TGTGCCACCGGGACAGCATATAGCAATCAGCCCCAGCATTTT. This codes for CATGTAYSNQPQHF. Full variable domain (missing parts from reference TRBV19 and TRBJ1-5): DGGITQSPKYLFRKEGQNVTLSCEQNLNHDAMYWYRQDPGQGLRLIYYSQIVNDFQKGDIAEGYSVSREKKESFPLTVTSAQKNPTAFYLCATGTAYSNQPQHFGDGTRLSIL.

This clone was seen just once. The chain recombines TRBV14 with TRBJ2-7; D call uncertain. Between the trimmed V and J ends, which lost 4 bases and 1 base, there was a span of 8 bases. The V gene's germline CDR1 is SGHDN and CDR2 FVKESK. The CDR3 runs 13 residues. This CDR3 reads CASSLGTSYEQYF. As DNA, the CDR3 is TGTGCCAGCAGCCTAGGCACGTCCTACGAGCAGTACTTC.

The chain recombines TRBV4-2 with TRBJ1-1; a weak D match, TRBD1 (5 bases). CDR1 is LGHNA and CDR2 is YNFKEQ in the germline V gene. The CDR3 covers 14 residues. V dropped 0 bases and J dropped 2 bases, with 7 bases sitting between them. The CDR3 sequence is CASSQDWTNTEAFF. The CDR3 DNA is TGTGCCAGCAGCCAAGATTGGACAAACACTGAAGCTTTCTTT.

The chain recombines TRBV27 with TRBJ1-5; 11 bases map to TRBD1. V gave up 3 bases and J gave up 6 bases; unmatched junction bases: 4. The CDR3 covers 15 residues. From germline, CDR1 is MNHEY and CDR2 SMNVEV (reference sequence). CDR3: CASSLGQGGGQPQHF. CDR3 nucleotide sequence: TGTGCCAGCAGTTTGGGACAGGGGGGTGGTCAGCCCCAGCATTTT.

The V call is TRBV6-5, the J call TRBJ1-1; D perhaps matches TRBD1 (6 bases). V dropped 6 bases and J dropped 0 bases, with 8 bases sitting between them. Germline assignment: CDR1 MNHEY and CDR2 SVGAGI. The CDR3 is made up of 13 amino acids. CDR3 nucleotide sequence: TGTGCCAGCAGGCGACAGGTGAACACTGAAGCTTTCTTT. Translated, it gives CASRRQVNTEAFF.

V gene TRBV19 combines with J gene TRBJ1-2; 9 positions match TRBD1. Germline V gene sequence: CDR1 LNHDA, CDR2 SQIVND (reference sequence). J gave up 7 bases and V 10 bases, and 16 bases lay outside the gene matches. There are 15 residues in the CDR3. CDR3: CATYGTGRGLGGYTF. CDR3 coding DNA: TGTGCCACCTACGGGACAGGGAGGGGGCTCGGTGGCTACACCTTC.

The genes are TRBV7-9 and TRBJ2-7; D not resolved. The V gene's germline CDR1 is SEHNR and CDR2 FQNEAQ (reference sequence). The CDR3 sequence is 15 residues long. V was clipped by 1 base and J by 3 bases, with 13 bases between them. CDR3 sequence reads: CASSLESDRDYEQYF. CDR3 DNA sequence: TGTGCCAGCAGCTTAGAGTCGGACCGCGACTACGAGCAGTACTTC. The variable domain in full, with the rest retrieved from reference TRBV7-9 and TRBJ2-7, is DTGVSQNPRHKITKRGQNVTFRCDPISEHNRLYWYRQTLGQGPEFLTYFQNEAQLEKSRLLSDRFSAERPKGSFSTLEIQRTEQGDSAMYLCASSLESDRDYEQYFGPGTRLTVT.

This chain joins TRBV5-6 and TRBJ1-5; TRBD1 matches at 9 bases. The CDR3 runs to 15 residues. Unmatched junction bases numbered 5, after V lost 3 bases and J lost 4 bases. Germline V gene sequence: CDR1 SGHDT, CDR2 YYEEEE. CDR3 coding DNA: TGTGCCAGCAGCTCGTATGACAGGGGGAATCAGCCCCAGCATTTT. Its translation: CASSSYDRGNQPQHF. Full variable domain (missing parts from reference TRBV5-6 and TRBJ1-5): DAGVTQSPTHLIKTRGQQVTLRCSPKSGHDTVSWYQQALGQGPQFIFQYYEEEERQRGNFPDRFSGHQFPNYSSELNVNALLLGDSALYLCASSSYDRGNQPQHFGDGTRLSIL.

The chain employs TRBV5-1 and TRBJ2-7; TRBD2 might be the D (5 bases). V was shortened by 2 bases and J by 2 bases, with 14 bases between the two germline ends. Looked up from germline, CDR1 is SGHRS and CDR2 is YFSETQ. This CDR3 spans 15 amino acids. CDR3 region: CASSFAGLPTYEQYF. Here the CDR3 DNA reads TGCGCCAGCAGCTTTGCGGGTCTCCCAACCTACGAGCAGTACTTC.